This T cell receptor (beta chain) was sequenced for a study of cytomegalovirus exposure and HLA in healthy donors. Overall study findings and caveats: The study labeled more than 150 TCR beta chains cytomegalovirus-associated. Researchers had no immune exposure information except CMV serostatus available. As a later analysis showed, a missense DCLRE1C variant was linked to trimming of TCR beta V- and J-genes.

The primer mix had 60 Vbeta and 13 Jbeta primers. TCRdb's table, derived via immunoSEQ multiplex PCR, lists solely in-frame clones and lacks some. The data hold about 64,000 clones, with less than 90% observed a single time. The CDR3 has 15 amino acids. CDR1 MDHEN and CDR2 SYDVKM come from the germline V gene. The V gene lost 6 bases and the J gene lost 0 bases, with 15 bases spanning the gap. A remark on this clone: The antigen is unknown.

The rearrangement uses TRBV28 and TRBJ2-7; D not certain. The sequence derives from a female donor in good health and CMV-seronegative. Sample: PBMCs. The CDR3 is CASSSNTKASYEQYF. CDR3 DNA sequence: TGTGCCAGCAGCTCCAACACTAAAGCCTCCTACGAGCAGTACTTC.